Below, 11 T cell receptor beta chains from the same sample are listed, as sequenced in a study of blood T cell repertoires in COVID-19. Sequenced by immunoSEQ multiplex PCR; TCRdb stores in-frame clones only, minus some. Counted here are over 150,000 clones, roughly 88% occurring once; the ten biggest clones make up 13%. Specimen: peripheral blood. These receptors all come from a human donor in a cohort sampled during active COVID-19.

This chain uses TRBV6-6 with TRBJ1-1, with a weak D call TRBD1 (5 bases). This CDR3 is built from 15 residues. The V gene lost 5 bases and the J gene lost 1 base, with 14 bases spanning the gap. Looked up from germline, CDR1 is MNHNY and CDR2 is SVGAGI (reference sequence). The CDR3 coding sequence is TGTGCCAGCAGTCCTCAACAGGCGGCGAACACTGAAGCTTTCTTT. It yields the protein CASSPQQAANTEAFF.

V gene TRBV25-1 combines with J gene TRBJ1-1, with 9 bases fitting TRBD1. The V gene end was trimmed by 6 bases and the J gene end by 3 bases; junction bases not matched to a gene: 8. The CDR3 extends over 15 amino acids. Germline V lookup: CDR1 MGHDK, CDR2 SYGVNS. The CDR3 DNA follows: TGTGCCAGCAGAGAAAGAGGGACAGGGTACACTGAAGCTTTCTTT. Encoded protein: CASRERGTGYTEAFF.

This sequence joins TRBV11-2 and TRBJ2-7, with D perhaps matching TRBD2 (5 bases). Germline V gives CDR1 SGHAT, CDR2 FQNNGV. The V and J ends lost 1 base and 0 bases respectively, with 10 bases between them. This CDR3 has 15 amino acids. CDR3: CASSLVRRFSYEQYF. CDR3 nucleotides: TGTGCCAGCAGCTTAGTTAGGAGGTTCTCCTACGAGCAGTACTTC.

Here the CDR3 reads CASSQENLAGGSTDTQYF. CDR3 sequence (DNA): TGTGCCAGCAGCCAAGAAAACCTAGCGGGAGGGAGCACAGATACGCAGTATTTT. This chain joins TRBV4-2 and TRBJ2-3; 12 bases map to TRBD2. V dropped 0 bases and J dropped 0; count of bases not matched to a gene: 4. The germline gives CDR1 LGHNA, CDR2 YNFKEQ. This CDR3 is built from 18 residues.

This chain connects TRBV28 to TRBJ2-5; 10 nucleotides line up with TRBD2. V was pared by 1 base and J by 5 bases, with 7 bases of the junction left unmatched. CDR3 length: 16 residues. Germline V gene sequence: CDR1 MDHEN, CDR2 SYDVKM. The CDR3 coding sequence is TGTGCCAGCAGTTTATACGGGCTAGCGGGAGCCGAGACCCAGTACTTC. Its translation is CASSLYGLAGAETQYF.

The CDR3 protein is CASTDKTSGYTDTQYF. CDR3 in DNA: TGTGCCAGTACCGATAAGACTAGCGGGTACACAGATACGCAGTATTTT. V and J are TRBV19 and TRBJ2-3; 10 nucleotides align to TRBD2. Looked up from germline, CDR1 is LNHDA and CDR2 is SQIVND (reference sequence). V shed 7 bases and J 2 bases; nucleotides not matched to a gene: 9. There are 16 residues in the CDR3.

The chain uses TRBV7-9 and TRBJ1-1; D remains unclear. V shed 5 bases and J shed 1 base, with 8 bases lying between them. Germline-derived CDR1 and CDR2 are SEHNR and FQNEAQ (reference sequence). CDR3 size: 13 residues. The CDR3 region has the DNA TGTGCCAGCAGCCCCGACACGAACACTGAAGCTTTCTTT. This gives the protein CASSPDTNTEAFF. The whole variable domain, filled in from reference TRBV7-9 and TRBJ1-1, reads DTGVSQNPRHKITKRGQNVTFRCDPISEHNRLYWYRQTLGQGPEFLTYFQNEAQLEKSRLLSDRFSAERPKGSFSTLEIQRTEQGDSAMYLCASSPDTNTEAFFGQGTRLTVV.

The chain carries TRBV11-2 and TRBJ1-1; D unclear. Trimming took 1 base from V and 4 from J, leaving 13 bases between them. Germline CDR1 is SGHAT and CDR2 is FQNNGV. The CDR3 extends over 15 amino acids. In nucleotides, the CDR3 is TGTGCCAGCAGCTTAGCGGGGTCATTAGGCACTGAAGCTTTCTTT. This gives the protein CASSLAGSLGTEAFF.

The chain joins TRBV6-4 to TRBJ2-7, with TRBD2 matching 11 bases. The J segment lost 4 bases and the V segment lost 6 bases, leaving 20 bases of the junction unmatched. The CDR3 spans 19 residues. Germline assignment: CDR1 MRHNA and CDR2 SNTAGT. CDR3 DNA: TGTGCCAGCAGCGACGGGACTAGCGGATCCCGCCTTGCTAGTTACGAGCAGTACTTC. Amino acids: CASSDGTSGSRLASYEQYF.

The chain joins TRBV6-6 to TRBJ1-2; a possible D gene is TRBD1 (6 bases). V gave up 6 bases and J gave up 2 bases, with 16 bases separating them. Germline V gives CDR1 MNHNY, CDR2 SVGAGI (reference sequence). This CDR3 region has 15 residues. CDR3 residues: CASRQGPVINYGYTF. As DNA, the CDR3 is TGTGCCAGCAGGCAGGGGCCCGTTATAAACTATGGCTACACCTTC.

This rearrangement joins TRBV6-5 to TRBJ2-7; a possible D gene is TRBD2 (5 bases). CDR3 length: 15 amino acids. The germline V and J ends were trimmed by 7 bases and 1 base, with 17 bases remaining between them. Germline V gene lookup returns CDR1 MNHEY and CDR2 SVGAGI. As DNA, the CDR3 is TGTGCCAGCATCGGTAACTCGGCGGGTTCCTACGAGCAGTACTTC. The encoded protein is CASIGNSAGSYEQYF.